This T cell receptor beta chain was documented in a study of OX40 agonist ivuxolimab in advanced cancers. Study context: Ivuxolimab was delivered to patients intravenously every 2 weeks at doses spanning 0.01 to 10 mg/kg.

CDR3 length: 15 residues. V dropped 7 bases and J dropped 11; count of bases not matched to a gene: 12. The germline V gene has CDR1 LNHDA and CDR2 SQIVND (reference sequence). Clones were read by immunoSEQ multiplex PCR, and TCRdb kept only the in-frame ones, dropping some. The sample records tens of thousands of clones, 92% being singletons. Study observations and caveats: CD8+ T cells averaged more expanded clones than CD4+.

As for this clone: Antigen unknown.

The sample consisted of CD4+ or CD8+ T cells sorted from blood, taken in a trial of the OX40 agonist ivuxolimab. This sequence originates from an adult with an advanced solid tumor such as melanoma, head and neck, liver or kidney cancer. The chain combines TRBV19 with TRBJ1-6; TRBD1 matches 9 bases. This CDR3 reads CASTTGGTLNPPLHF. The CDR3 nucleotides read TGTGCCAGTACCACAGGGGGCACATTGAATCCACCCCTCCACTTT. Based on the CDR3 plus reference TRBV19 and TRBJ1-6, the full variable domain is DGGITQSPKYLFRKEGQNVTLSCEQNLNHDAMYWYRQDPGQGLRLIYYSQIVNDFQKGDIAEGYSVSREKKESFPLTVTSAQKNPTAFYLCASTTGGTLNPPLHFGNGTRLTVT.